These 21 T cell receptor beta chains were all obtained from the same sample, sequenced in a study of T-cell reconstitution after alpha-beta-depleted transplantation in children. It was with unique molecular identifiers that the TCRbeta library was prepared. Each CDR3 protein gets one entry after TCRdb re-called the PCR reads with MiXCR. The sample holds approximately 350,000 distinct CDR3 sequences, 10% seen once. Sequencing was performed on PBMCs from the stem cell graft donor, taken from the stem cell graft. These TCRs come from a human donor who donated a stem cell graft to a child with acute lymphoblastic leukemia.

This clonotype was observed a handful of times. This CDR3 is CASSPAGGGSYNEQFF. CDR3 coding DNA: TGTGCCAGCAGCCCGGCGGGGGGGGGCTCCTACAATGAGCAGTTCTTC. The chain carries TRBV5-6 and TRBJ2-1, with 9 nucleotides matching TRBD2. There are 16 residues in the CDR3. V gave up 4 bases and J gave up 0 bases; unmatched junction bases: 5. Germline V gives CDR1 SGHDT, CDR2 YYEEEE.

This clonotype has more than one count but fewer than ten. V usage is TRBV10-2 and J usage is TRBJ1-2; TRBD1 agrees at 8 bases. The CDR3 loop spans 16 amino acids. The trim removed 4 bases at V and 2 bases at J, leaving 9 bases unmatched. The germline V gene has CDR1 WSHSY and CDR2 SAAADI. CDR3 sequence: CASSALLQGANYGYTF. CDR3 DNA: TGCGCCAGCAGTGCCCTCCTTCAGGGGGCAAACTATGGCTACACCTTC.

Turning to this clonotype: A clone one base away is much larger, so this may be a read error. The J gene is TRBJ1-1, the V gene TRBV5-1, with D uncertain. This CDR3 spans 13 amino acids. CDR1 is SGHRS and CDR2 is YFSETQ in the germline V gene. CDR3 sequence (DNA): TGCGCCGGCAGCTTGCGGTCTCGGGCTGAAGCTTTCTTT. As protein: CAGSLRSRAEAFF.

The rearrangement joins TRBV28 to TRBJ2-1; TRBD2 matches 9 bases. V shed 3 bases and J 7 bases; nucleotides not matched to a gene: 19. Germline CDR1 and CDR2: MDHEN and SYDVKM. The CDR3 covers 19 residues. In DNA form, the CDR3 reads TGTGCCAGCAGTTTTCCACCTGGAGCTGCGGGAGGGCCTCTGAATGAGCAGTTCTTC. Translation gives CASSFPPGAAGGPLNEQFF.

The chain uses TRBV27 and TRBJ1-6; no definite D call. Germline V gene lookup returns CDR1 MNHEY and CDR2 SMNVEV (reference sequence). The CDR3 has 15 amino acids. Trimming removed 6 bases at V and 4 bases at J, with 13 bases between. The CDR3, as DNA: TGTGCCAGCAGGACACTTGACCATTATAATTCACCCCTCCACTTT. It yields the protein CASRTLDHYNSPLHF.

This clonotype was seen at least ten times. The CDR3 sequence: CSALTGNYEQYF. CDR3 nucleotide sequence: TGCAGCGCCCTGACAGGGAACTACGAGCAGTACTTC. V and J are TRBV29-1 and TRBJ2-7; 7 bases align to TRBD1. The CDR3 extends over 12 amino acids. Germline CDR1 and CDR2: SQVTM and ANQGSEA. Trimming cost V 7 bases and J 3 bases; bases outside gene matches: 6.

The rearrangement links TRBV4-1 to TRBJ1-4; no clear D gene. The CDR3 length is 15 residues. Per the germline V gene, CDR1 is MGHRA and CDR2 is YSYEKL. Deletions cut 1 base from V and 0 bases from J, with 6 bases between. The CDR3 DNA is TGCGCCAGCAGCCAAGTCTCGACAACTAATGAAAAACTGTTTTTT. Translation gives CASSQVSTTNEKLFF.

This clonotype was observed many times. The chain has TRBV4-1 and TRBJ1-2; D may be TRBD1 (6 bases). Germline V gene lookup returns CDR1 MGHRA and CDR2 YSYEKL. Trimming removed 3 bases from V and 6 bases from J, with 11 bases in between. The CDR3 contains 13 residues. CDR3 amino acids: CASSHSGADGYTF. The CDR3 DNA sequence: TGCGCCAGCAGCCACTCAGGGGCCGATGGCTACACCTTC.

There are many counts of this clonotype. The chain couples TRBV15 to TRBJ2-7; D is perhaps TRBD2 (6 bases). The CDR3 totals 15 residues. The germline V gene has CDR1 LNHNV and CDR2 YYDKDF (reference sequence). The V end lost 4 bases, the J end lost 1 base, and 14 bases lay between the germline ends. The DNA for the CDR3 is TGTGCCACCAGCACACTAGCACCCAAATCCTACGAGCAGTACTTC. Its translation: CATSTLAPKSYEQYF.

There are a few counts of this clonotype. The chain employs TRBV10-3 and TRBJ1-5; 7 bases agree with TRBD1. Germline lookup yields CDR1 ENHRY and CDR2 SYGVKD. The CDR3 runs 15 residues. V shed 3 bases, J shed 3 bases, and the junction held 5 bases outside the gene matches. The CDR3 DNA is TGTGCCATCAGTGAAAACCAGGGGGTCAATCAGCCCCAGCATTTT. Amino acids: CAISENQGVNQPQHF.

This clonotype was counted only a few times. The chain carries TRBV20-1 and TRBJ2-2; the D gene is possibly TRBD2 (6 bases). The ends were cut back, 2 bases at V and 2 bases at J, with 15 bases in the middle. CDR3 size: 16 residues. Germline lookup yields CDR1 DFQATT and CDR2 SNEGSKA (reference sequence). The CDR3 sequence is CSARLEDYLNTGELFF. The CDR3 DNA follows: TGCAGTGCTAGACTCGAGGACTACCTAAACACCGGGGAGCTGTTTTTT.

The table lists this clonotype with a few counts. The CDR3 DNA is TGCGCCAGCAGCCGGGGAATGGAGACCCAGTACTTC. This codes for CASSRGMETQYF. V gene TRBV5-1 combines with J gene TRBJ2-5; D possibly corresponds to TRBD2 (5 bases). The CDR3 is 12 amino acids. Germline V CDR1 and CDR2: SGHRS, YFSETQ. The ends were cut back, 4 bases at V and 5 bases at J, with 9 bases in the middle.

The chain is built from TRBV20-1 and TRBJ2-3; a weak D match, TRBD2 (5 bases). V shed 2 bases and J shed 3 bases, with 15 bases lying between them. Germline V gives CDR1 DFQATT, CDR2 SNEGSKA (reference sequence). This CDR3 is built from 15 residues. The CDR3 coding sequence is TGCAGTGCTAGACGGCTAGCCTCAAAGACAGATACGCAGTATTTT. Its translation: CSARRLASKTDTQYF.

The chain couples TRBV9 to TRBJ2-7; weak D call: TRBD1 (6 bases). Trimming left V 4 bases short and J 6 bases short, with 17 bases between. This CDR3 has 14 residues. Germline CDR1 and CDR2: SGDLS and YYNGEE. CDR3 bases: TGTGCCAGCAGCTCCCTCGGACGGGACACCGAGCAGTACTTC. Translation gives CASSSLGRDTEQYF.

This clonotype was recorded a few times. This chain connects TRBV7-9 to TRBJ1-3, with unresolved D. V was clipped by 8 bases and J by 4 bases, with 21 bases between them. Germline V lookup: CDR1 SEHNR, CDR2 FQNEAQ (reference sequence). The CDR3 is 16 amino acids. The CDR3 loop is CASFSLHDSPGNTIYF. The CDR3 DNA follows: TGTGCCAGCTTCTCTCTACATGACTCACCGGGAAACACCATATATTTT.

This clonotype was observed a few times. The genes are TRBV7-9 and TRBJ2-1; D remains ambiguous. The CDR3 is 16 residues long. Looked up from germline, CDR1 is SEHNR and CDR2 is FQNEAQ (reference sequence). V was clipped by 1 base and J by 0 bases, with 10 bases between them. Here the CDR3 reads CASSLEVGSSYNEQFF. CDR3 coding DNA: TGTGCCAGCAGCTTAGAGGTTGGAAGCTCCTACAATGAGCAGTTCTTC.

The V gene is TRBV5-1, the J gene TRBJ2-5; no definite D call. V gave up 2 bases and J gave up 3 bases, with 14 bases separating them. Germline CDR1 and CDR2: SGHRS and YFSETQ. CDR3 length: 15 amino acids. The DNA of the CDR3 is TGCGCCAGCAGCTTCCACAGAAACCTCGAAGAGACCCAGTACTTC. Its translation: CASSFHRNLEETQYF.

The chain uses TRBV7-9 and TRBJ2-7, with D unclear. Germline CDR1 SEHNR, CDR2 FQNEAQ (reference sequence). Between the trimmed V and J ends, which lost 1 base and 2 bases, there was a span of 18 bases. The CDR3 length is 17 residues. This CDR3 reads CASSLVPGRRATYEQYF. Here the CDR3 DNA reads TGTGCCAGCAGCTTAGTTCCGGGCCGACGGGCCACCTACGAGCAGTACTTC.

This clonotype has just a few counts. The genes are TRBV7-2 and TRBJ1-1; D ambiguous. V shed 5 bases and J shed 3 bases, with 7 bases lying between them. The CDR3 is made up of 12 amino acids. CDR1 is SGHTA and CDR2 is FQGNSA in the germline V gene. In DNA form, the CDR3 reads TGTGCCAGCAGCCCACAACACACTGAAGCTTTCTTT. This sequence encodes CASSPQHTEAFF.

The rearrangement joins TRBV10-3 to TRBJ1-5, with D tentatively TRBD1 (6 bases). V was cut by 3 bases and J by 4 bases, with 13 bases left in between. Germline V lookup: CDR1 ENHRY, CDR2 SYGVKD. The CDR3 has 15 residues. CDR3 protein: CAISESRGGNQPQHF. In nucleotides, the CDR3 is TGTGCCATCAGTGAATCCCGAGGGGGAAATCAGCCCCAGCATTTT.

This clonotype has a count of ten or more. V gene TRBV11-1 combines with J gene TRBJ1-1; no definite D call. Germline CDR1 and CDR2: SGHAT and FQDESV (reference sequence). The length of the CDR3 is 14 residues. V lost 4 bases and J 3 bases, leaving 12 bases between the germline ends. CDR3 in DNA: TGTGCCAGCAGCTCACACAGAGATGACACTGAAGCTTTCTTT. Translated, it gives CASSSHRDDTEAFF. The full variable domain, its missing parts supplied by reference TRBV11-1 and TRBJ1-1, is EAEVAQSPRYKITEKSQAVAFWCDPISGHATLYWYRQILGQGPELLVQFQDESVVDDSQLPKDRFSAERLKGVDSTLKIQPAELGDSAMYLCASSSHRDDTEAFFGQGTRLTVV.